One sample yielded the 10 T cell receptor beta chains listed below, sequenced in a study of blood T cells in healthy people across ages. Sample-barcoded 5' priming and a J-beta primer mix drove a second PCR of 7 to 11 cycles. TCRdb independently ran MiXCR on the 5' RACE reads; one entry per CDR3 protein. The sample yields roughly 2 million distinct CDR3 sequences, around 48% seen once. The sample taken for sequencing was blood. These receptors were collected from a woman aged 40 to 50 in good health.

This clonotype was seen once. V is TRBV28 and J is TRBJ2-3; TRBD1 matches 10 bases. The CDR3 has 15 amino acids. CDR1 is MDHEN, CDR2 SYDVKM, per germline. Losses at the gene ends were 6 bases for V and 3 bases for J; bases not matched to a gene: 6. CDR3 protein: CASRDPGQGTDTQYF. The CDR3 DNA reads TGTGCCAGCAGGGATCCGGGACAGGGGACAGATACGCAGTATTTT.

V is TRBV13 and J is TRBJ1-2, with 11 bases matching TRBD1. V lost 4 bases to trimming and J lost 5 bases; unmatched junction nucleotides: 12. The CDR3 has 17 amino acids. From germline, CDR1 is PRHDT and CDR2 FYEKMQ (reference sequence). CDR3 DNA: TGTGCCAGCAGCTCCTCCGGGACAGGGGGGATCCTATATGGCTACACCTTC. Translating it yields CASSSSGTGGILYGYTF.

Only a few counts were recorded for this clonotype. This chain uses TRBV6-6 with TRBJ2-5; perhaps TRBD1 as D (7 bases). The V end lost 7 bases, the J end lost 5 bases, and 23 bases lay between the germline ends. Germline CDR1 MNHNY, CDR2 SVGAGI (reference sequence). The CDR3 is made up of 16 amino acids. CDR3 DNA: TGTGCCAGCATTCCGGCTGCGGAGGGGGCCCAGGAGACCCAGTACTTC. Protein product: CASIPAAEGAQETQYF.

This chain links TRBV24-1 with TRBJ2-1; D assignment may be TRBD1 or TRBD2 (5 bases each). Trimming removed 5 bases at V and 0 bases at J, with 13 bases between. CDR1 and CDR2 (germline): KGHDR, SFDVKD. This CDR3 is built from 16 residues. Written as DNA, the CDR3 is TGTGCCACCAGTGCCCGTCCAGGGAGCTCCTACAATGAGCAGTTCTTC. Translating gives CATSARPGSSYNEQFF.

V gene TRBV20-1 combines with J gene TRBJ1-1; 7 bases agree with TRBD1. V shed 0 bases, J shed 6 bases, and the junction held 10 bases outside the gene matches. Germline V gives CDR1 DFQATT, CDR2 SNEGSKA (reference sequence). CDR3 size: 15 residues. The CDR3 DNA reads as TGCAGTGCTAGAGACCCGACAGGGCTAACCTCTGAAGCTTTCTTT. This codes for CSARDPTGLTSEAFF.

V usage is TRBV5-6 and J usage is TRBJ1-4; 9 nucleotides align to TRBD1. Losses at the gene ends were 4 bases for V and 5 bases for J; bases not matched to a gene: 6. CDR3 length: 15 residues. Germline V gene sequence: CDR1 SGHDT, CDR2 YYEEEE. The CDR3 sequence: CASSKRQGVNEKLFF. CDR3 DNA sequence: TGTGCCAGCAGCAAACGACAGGGGGTAAATGAAAAACTGTTTTTT.

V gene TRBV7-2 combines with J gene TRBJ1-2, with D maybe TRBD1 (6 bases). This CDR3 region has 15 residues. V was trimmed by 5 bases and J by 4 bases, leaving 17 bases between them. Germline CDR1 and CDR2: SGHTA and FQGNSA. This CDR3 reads CASSPGQTYRYGYTF. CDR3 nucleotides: TGTGCCAGCAGCCCAGGACAGACCTATCGCTATGGCTACACCTTC.

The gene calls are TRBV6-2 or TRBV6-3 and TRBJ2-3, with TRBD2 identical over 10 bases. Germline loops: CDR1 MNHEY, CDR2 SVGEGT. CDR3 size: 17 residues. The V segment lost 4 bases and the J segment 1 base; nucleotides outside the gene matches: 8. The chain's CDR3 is CASSFTLAGGRTDTQYF. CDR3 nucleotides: TGTGCCAGCAGTTTCACGTTAGCGGGGGGCCGCACAGATACGCAGTATTTT.

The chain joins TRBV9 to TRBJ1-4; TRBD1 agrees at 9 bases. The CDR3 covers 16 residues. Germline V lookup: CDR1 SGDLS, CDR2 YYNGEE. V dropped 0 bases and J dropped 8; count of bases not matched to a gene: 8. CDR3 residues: CASSVATGGGQEKLFF. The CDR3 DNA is TGTGCCAGCAGCGTAGCTACAGGGGGCGGGCAAGAAAAACTGTTTTTT.

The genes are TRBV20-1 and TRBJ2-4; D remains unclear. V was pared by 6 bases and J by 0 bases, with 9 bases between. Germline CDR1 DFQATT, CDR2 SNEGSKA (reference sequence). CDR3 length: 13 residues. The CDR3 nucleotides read TGCAGTGCCCCCGAGGTAGCCAAAAACATTCAGTACTTC. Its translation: CSAPEVAKNIQYF.